The clone carrying this T cell receptor (beta chain) has a handful of counts. The record originates from a study of early T cells in non-severe SARS-CoV-2 infection. The CDR3 extends over 15 amino acids. V gave up 0 bases and J gave up 5 bases; unmatched junction bases: 3. Germline V gives CDR1 SGHRS, CDR2 YFSETQ. TCRdb ran MiXCR on the 5' RACE reads and lists one entry per CDR3 protein. Found here are approximately 39,000 distinct CDR3 sequences, less than 7.5% of them singletons; the top ten hold under 30%. The V call is TRBV5-1, the J call TRBJ2-1, with TRBD2 matching over 9 bases. The input for sequencing was whole blood, taken at baseline. This TCR was sampled from an adult who was a healthcare worker with PCR-confirmed SARS-CoV-2 infection or an uninfected control (not recorded which). The CDR3 nucleotides read TGCGCCAGCAGCTTGGAGGGACTAGCTAACAATGAGCAGTTCTTC. This gives the protein CASSLEGLANNEQFF.